The next 16 T cell receptor beta chains were all read from a single sample in a study of vaccination effects on CD4 cells after COVID-19. Only in-frame clones appear in the TCRdb table, and some are missing; sequencing was by immunoSEQ multiplex PCR. Among about 15,000 clones listed, 76% were seen once. These receptors have no identified antigens. Expansion of antigen-specific CD4+ T cells with viral peptide pools was carried out by the ViraFEST assay before sequencing. When less than 13 days of culture had elapsed, CD4+ T cells were isolated. The infection with SARS-CoV-2 (confirmed by PCR) occurred in this person between March and December 2020. The vaccine given was either BNT162b2 or mRNA-1273, in two doses. The material sequenced was CD4+ T cells from PBMCs cultured with HCoV-NL63 spike peptides, taken after COVID-19 vaccination. The receptors were sampled from a human donor who had a prior SARS-CoV-2 infection.

The chain uses TRBV6-5 and TRBJ2-3; D is unclear. V shed 3 bases and J shed 3 bases, with 10 bases lying between them. This CDR3 is built from 14 residues. CDR1 is MNHEY and CDR2 is SVGAGI in the germline V gene. The CDR3 DNA is TGTGCCAGCAGTTATTCCTTAGGAACAGATACGCAGTATTTT. This translates into CASSYSLGTDTQYF.

This clone was counted only a few times. This CDR3 is CATKREGTGELFF. CDR3 nucleotides: TGTGCCACAAAGCGGGAGGGCACCGGGGAGCTGTTTTTT. This chain links TRBV11-3 with TRBJ2-2; 10 bases line up with TRBD2. This CDR3 has 13 residues. Germline V gene data show CDR1 as SGHNT and CDR2 as YENEEA. J was trimmed by 4 bases and V by 10 bases; bases with no gene match: 3.

The chain has TRBV2 and TRBJ2-5, with a weak D call TRBD2 (5 bases). V lost 2 bases to trimming and J lost 5 bases, with 9 bases between them. From germline, CDR1 is SNHLY and CDR2 FYNNEI. This CDR3 is 13 amino acids long. This CDR3 is CASSETGGETQYF. CDR3 in DNA: TGTGCCAGCAGTGAAACCGGCGGGGAGACCCAGTACTTC.

CDR3 coding DNA: TGCGCCAGCAGCCAATCGTACGGGAATCAGCCCCAGCATTTT. It is translated as CASSQSYGNQPQHF. The rearrangement joins TRBV4-3 to TRBJ1-5; D is uncertain. Germline V gene sequence: CDR1 LGHNA, CDR2 YSLEER. Deletions cut 2 bases from V and 4 bases from J, with 9 bases between. CDR3 length: 14 amino acids.

The genes are TRBV3-1 (or the pseudogene TRBV3-2) and TRBJ1-2; D is undetermined. In germline, CDR1 is LGHDT, CDR2 YNNKEL (reference sequence). With 2 bases removed from V and 13 bases from J, the gap between germline ends came to 14 bases. The CDR3 sequence is 12 residues long. For the CDR3, the DNA is TGTGCCAGCAGCCAACGCGGAATTAGTATCACCTTC. Amino acid sequence: CASSQRGISITF.

The chain joins TRBV7-6 to TRBJ2-7; 8 positions agree with TRBD2. V was clipped by 6 bases and J by 3 bases; unmatched bases: 10. The CDR3 runs to 15 residues. CDR1 SGHVS and CDR2 FNYEAQ come from the germline V gene. In DNA, the CDR3 is TGTGCCAGCAGAAAGCGGGAGACTGGAATCTACGAGCAGTACTTC. Translated, it gives CASRKRETGIYEQYF.

This clone has just one count. This chain links TRBV5-1 with TRBJ2-1, with D possibly called TRBD1 or TRBD2 (5 bases each). The V end lost 0 bases, the J end lost 9 bases, and 13 bases lay between the germline ends. The CDR3 extends over 14 amino acids. CDR1 SGHRS and CDR2 YFSETQ come from the germline V gene. The CDR3: CASSLAGWGTEQFF. The CDR3 bases are TGCGCCAGCAGCTTGGCTGGTTGGGGGACTGAGCAGTTCTTC. The full variable domain, its missing parts supplied by reference TRBV5-1 and TRBJ2-1, is KAGVTQTPRYLIKTRGQQVTLSCSPISGHRSVSWYQQTPGQGLQFLFEYFSETQRNKGNFPGRFSGRQFSNSRSEMNVSTLELGDSALYLCASSLAGWGTEQFFGPGTRLTVL.

This clone was picked up a small number of times. The V and J genes are TRBV5-1 and TRBJ1-2, with 8 nucleotides matching TRBD1. This CDR3 is built from 13 residues. Germline V lookup: CDR1 SGHRS, CDR2 YFSETQ. J gave up 3 bases and V 5 bases, and 3 bases lay outside the gene matches. The CDR3 protein is CASRTGDDYGYTF. The CDR3 nucleotides are TGCGCCAGCAGGACAGGGGATGACTATGGCTACACCTTC.

The chain recombines TRBV18 with TRBJ2-3; D call uncertain. This CDR3 comprises 15 residues. Germline V gene sequence: CDR1 KGHSH, CDR2 LQKENI. Deletions cut 3 bases from V and 2 bases from J, with 12 bases between. The CDR3 spells CASSPFYGSTDTQYF. Written as DNA, the CDR3 is TGTGCCAGCTCACCTTTTTACGGGTCCACAGATACGCAGTATTTT.

The chain recombines TRBV5-1 with TRBJ1-4; 10 bases agree with TRBD1. Germline CDR1 and CDR2: SGHRS and YFSETQ. The CDR3 is 15 amino acids. Losses at the gene ends were 0 bases for V and 6 bases for J; bases not matched to a gene: 2. The CDR3 nucleotides read TGCGCCAGCAGCTTGGAGGGACAGGGGCATGAAAAACTGTTTTTT. Translation gives CASSLEGQGHEKLFF.

In this sample, this clone turned up a few times. The chain has TRBV11-2 and TRBJ2-6; D not resolved. Trimming cost V 1 base and J 1 base, with 5 bases left between them. Germline CDR1 is SGHAT and CDR2 is FQNNGV. CDR3 length: 15 residues. Here the CDR3 DNA reads TGTGCCAGCAGCTTAGCCCTATCTGGGGCCAACGTCCTGACTTTC. Residues: CASSLALSGANVLTF.

CDR3 nucleotides: TGTGCCAGCAGCTCTGGTCAGGGACGCGGGACTAATGAAAAACTGTTTTTT. Its protein is CASSSGQGRGTNEKLFF. The chain couples TRBV7-9 to TRBJ1-4; tentative D call: TRBD1 (5 bases). V lost 4 bases to trimming and J lost 2 bases, with 17 bases between them. The V gene's germline CDR1 is SEHNR and CDR2 FQNEAQ (reference sequence). The CDR3 sequence is 17 residues long. Full variable domain (missing parts from reference TRBV7-9 and TRBJ1-4): DTGVSQNPRHKITKRGQNVTFRCDPISEHNRLYWYRQTLGQGPEFLTYFQNEAQLEKSRLLSDRFSAERPKGSFSTLEIQRTEQGDSAMYLCASSSGQGRGTNEKLFFGSGTQLSVL.

This clone was recorded a few times. The CDR3 spells CASSLDQLGAPRRPEAFF. Here the CDR3 DNA reads TGTGCCAGCAGCTTAGATCAGCTCGGGGCGCCCCGACGGCCTGAAGCTTTCTTT. The rearrangement links TRBV7-9 to TRBJ1-1; a weak D match, TRBD1 (5 bases). Trimming stripped 1 base from V and 6 bases from J, with 24 bases between. Germline V lookup: CDR1 SEHNR, CDR2 FQNEAQ (reference sequence). The CDR3 consists of 18 residues.

This clone appeared a single time. In DNA form, the CDR3 reads TGTGCCAGCAGCTTAGCTTATGGGTTTAATGAAAAACTGTTTTTT. Protein product: CASSLAYGFNEKLFF. The rearrangement joins TRBV7-2 to TRBJ1-4; D ambiguous. The CDR3 covers 15 residues. Germline lookup yields CDR1 SGHTA and CDR2 FQGNSA. V was cut by 0 bases and J by 4 bases, with 9 bases left in between.

This chain uses TRBV28 with TRBJ1-3, with D hard to call. Trimming pared 8 bases from V and 0 bases from J, leaving 14 bases between. The V gene's germline CDR1 is MDHEN and CDR2 SYDVKM. This CDR3 spans 15 amino acids. The CDR3, as DNA: TGTGCCAGCGGATCGACGGTAAACTCTGGAAACACCATATATTTT. It specifies CASGSTVNSGNTIYF. Full variable domain (outside the CDR3, taken from reference TRBV28 and TRBJ1-3): DVKVTQSSRYLVKRTGEKVFLECVQDMDHENMFWYRQDPGLGLRLIYFSYDVKMKEKGDIPEGYSVSREKKERFSLILESASTNQTSMYLCASGSTVNSGNTIYFGEGSWLTVV.

Written as DNA, the CDR3 is TGTGCCAGCAGCTTTTGGGCAGGGATCAATGAGCAGTTCTTC. Translated, it gives CASSFWAGINEQFF. The chain combines TRBV5-6 with TRBJ2-1, with a possible D match to TRBD1 (5 bases). The V gene's germline CDR1 is SGHDT and CDR2 YYEEEE. Trimming removed 2 bases from V and 6 bases from J, with 12 bases in between. The CDR3 length is 14 residues.